This passage covers 10 T cell receptor beta chains from one sample sequenced in a study of blood T cell repertoires in COVID-19. Some clones are missing from TCRdb's copy, which holds only in-frame ones; the method was immunoSEQ multiplex PCR. The sample carries about 160,000 clones, 70% to 90% recorded once. The sample taken for sequencing was PBMCs or T cells enriched from blood (not recorded which). The receptors were sampled from a woman in her forties or fifties who had recovered from COVID-19.

The J gene is TRBJ2-5, the V gene TRBV7-8; 7 bases map to TRBD1. With V trimmed by 3 bases and J by 3 bases, 7 bases remained unmatched. Germline CDR1 is SGHVS and CDR2 is FQNEAQ. The CDR3 runs to 15 residues. CDR3 bases: TGTGCCAGCAGCTTTTCGACAGGGCGGGAAGAGACCCAGTACTTC. It is translated as CASSFSTGREETQYF.

This rearrangement joins TRBV4-3 to TRBJ1-1; 7 nucleotides agree with TRBD1. CDR3 length: 15 amino acids. Germline V CDR1 and CDR2: LGHNA, YSLEER. J was trimmed by 2 bases and V by 3 bases; bases with no gene match: 6. The CDR3 DNA follows: TGCGCCAGCAGCCAGGGACAGAGACATAACACTGAAGCTTTCTTT. Translated, it gives CASSQGQRHNTEAFF.

This rearrangement joins TRBV18 to TRBJ1-1; a weak D match, TRBD1 (6 bases). The CDR3 spans 12 residues. Trimming removed 3 bases at V and 7 bases at J, with 9 bases between. Looked up from germline, CDR1 is KGHSH and CDR2 is LQKENI. The CDR3 sequence: CASSPTQGEAFF. Here the CDR3 DNA reads TGTGCCAGCTCACCTACACAGGGTGAAGCTTTCTTT.

The rearrangement uses TRBV7-2 and TRBJ2-7; D not resolved. This CDR3 is built from 13 residues. The germline gives CDR1 SGHTA, CDR2 FQGNSA. V gave up 1 base and J gave up 1 base, with 5 bases separating them. CDR3 nucleotide sequence: TGTGCCAGCAGCTTAGACGGGTCCTACGAGCAGTACTTC. Protein product: CASSLDGSYEQYF.

This CDR3 reads CASSGTANSPLHF. CDR3 nucleotides: TGTGCCAGCAGCGGGACAGCGAATTCACCCCTCCACTTT. This chain connects TRBV27 to TRBJ1-6; 7 bases align to TRBD1. This CDR3 spans 13 amino acids. V was clipped by 6 bases and J by 7 bases; unmatched bases: 3. Germline V CDR1 and CDR2: MNHEY, SMNVEV (reference sequence).

The gene calls are TRBV7-8 and TRBJ1-6; 7 positions agree with TRBD1. Unmatched junction bases numbered 2, after V lost 6 bases and J lost 9 bases. Germline CDR1 SGHVS, CDR2 FQNEAQ. The CDR3 has 12 residues. The CDR3 DNA sequence: TGTGCCAGCAGTCGACAGGGTTCACCCCTCCACTTT. Amino acids: CASSRQGSPLHF.

Only a few counts were recorded for this clone. The chain combines TRBV7-2 with TRBJ2-7; TRBD2 matches at 9 bases. This CDR3 contains 16 residues. The germline gives CDR1 SGHTA, CDR2 FQGNSA. V was clipped by 2 bases and J by 5 bases; unmatched bases: 10. This CDR3 reads CASSLQVRGGENEQYF. The DNA of the CDR3 is TGTGCCAGCAGCTTACAGGTGCGGGGGGGCGAAAACGAGCAGTACTTC.

The rearrangement uses TRBV6-2 or TRBV6-3 and TRBJ2-7, with D hard to call. The CDR3 extends over 11 amino acids. The germline gives CDR1 MNHEY, CDR2 SVGEGT. Trimming took 4 bases from V and 5 from J, leaving 6 bases between them. CDR3 sequence (DNA): TGTGCCAGCAGTTGGTCGGACGAGCAGTACTTC. Protein sequence: CASSWSDEQYF.

The chain uses TRBV20-1 and TRBJ1-1; D uncertain. In germline, CDR1 is DFQATT, CDR2 SNEGSKA (reference sequence). V dropped 6 bases and J dropped 8 bases, with 13 bases sitting between them. The CDR3 is 11 amino acids. As DNA, the CDR3 is TGCAGTGCGGACCGGCCGGGGGAAGCTTTCTTT. Protein product: CSADRPGEAFF.

The chain links TRBV19 to TRBJ1-6; D gene ambiguous. CDR3 length: 15 residues. Trimming left V 5 bases short and J 6 bases short, with 14 bases between. Per germline, CDR1 LNHDA and CDR2 SQIVND (reference sequence). Here the CDR3 reads CASSAIAGINSPLHF. CDR3 coding DNA: TGTGCCAGTAGTGCAATTGCGGGAATTAATTCACCCCTCCACTTT.